This T cell receptor beta chain was found in a study of blood T cell repertoires in COVID-19. The CDR3 has 15 amino acids. Germline loops: CDR1 SGHAT, CDR2 FQNNGV. Trimming shortened V by 5 bases and J by 1 base, and 14 bases separated the two germline ends. Clones were read by immunoSEQ multiplex PCR, and TCRdb kept only the in-frame ones, dropping some. The sample contains about 240,000 clones, roughly nine tenths of which appear only once. V usage is TRBV11-2 and J usage is TRBJ1-1; D might be TRBD1 (6 bases). The sequenced sample consisted of peripheral blood. The source of this sequence is a man aged 55 to 69 with acute or convalescent COVID-19. The CDR3 sequence is CASSLRGIGNTEAFF. The CDR3 coding sequence is TGTGCCAGCAGCCTCAGGGGAATTGGGAACACTGAAGCTTTCTTT.